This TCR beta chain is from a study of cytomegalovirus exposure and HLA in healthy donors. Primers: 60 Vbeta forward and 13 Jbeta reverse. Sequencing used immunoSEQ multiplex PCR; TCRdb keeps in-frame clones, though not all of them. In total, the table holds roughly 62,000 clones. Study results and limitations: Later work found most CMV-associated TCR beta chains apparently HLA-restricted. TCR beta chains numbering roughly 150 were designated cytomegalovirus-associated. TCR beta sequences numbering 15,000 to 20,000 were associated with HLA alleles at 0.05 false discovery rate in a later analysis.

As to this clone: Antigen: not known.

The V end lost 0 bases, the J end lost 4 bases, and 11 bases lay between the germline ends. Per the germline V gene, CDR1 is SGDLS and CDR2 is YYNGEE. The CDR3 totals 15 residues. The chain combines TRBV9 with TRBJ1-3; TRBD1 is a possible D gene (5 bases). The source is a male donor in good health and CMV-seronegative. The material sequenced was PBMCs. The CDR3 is CASSVAQGGGNTIYF. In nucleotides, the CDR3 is TGTGCCAGCAGCGTAGCGCAGGGAGGCGGAAACACCATATATTTT.